This T cell receptor (beta chain) is drawn from a study of regulatory T cells in long-lasting Graves disease. Regarding time point: newly diagnosed GD, antithyroid drugs for less than 3 months. From PBMCs, RNA was extracted and then used to make the TCR library. Trimming shortened V by 5 bases and J by 7 bases, and 6 bases separated the two germline ends. CDR3 length equals 12 residues. The germline CDR1 and CDR2 sequences are LGHDT and YNNKEL (reference sequence). Both iRepertoire HTBI primers and Arm-PCR of CDR3 regions were used to build the TCR beta libraries. TCRdb used MiXCR to reprocess the multiplex PCR reads, holding one entry per CDR3 protein. Of roughly 350,000 distinct CDR3 sequences listed, over 15% were seen once; the top ten hold roughly 27%. Study outcomes and limitations: Persistent disease preferred TRBV28, TRBJ1-2 and TRBJ2-5.

This clonotype was counted at least ten times. As yet, its antigen is unknown. These data also formed part of another study, on T cells in Graves' hyperthyroidism and ophthalmopathy. In that study: The diagnoses drew upon clinical symptoms, serum thyroxine and TRAb, thyroid ultrasound and orbital computed tomography. An initial round of RT-PCR targeting the TCR CDR3 relied on the HTBI primer set.

The sequence was obtained from a man aged 35-49 years with Graves disease. This rearrangement joins TRBV3-1 to TRBJ1-6; D is ambiguous. The specimen comprised peripheral blood mononuclear cells (PBMCs), sampled at new diagnosis, from a patient treated with antithyroid drugs. CDR3 sequence (DNA): TGTGCCAGCAGCTTGGTAAATTCACCCCTCCACTTT. Its translation is CASSLVNSPLHF.